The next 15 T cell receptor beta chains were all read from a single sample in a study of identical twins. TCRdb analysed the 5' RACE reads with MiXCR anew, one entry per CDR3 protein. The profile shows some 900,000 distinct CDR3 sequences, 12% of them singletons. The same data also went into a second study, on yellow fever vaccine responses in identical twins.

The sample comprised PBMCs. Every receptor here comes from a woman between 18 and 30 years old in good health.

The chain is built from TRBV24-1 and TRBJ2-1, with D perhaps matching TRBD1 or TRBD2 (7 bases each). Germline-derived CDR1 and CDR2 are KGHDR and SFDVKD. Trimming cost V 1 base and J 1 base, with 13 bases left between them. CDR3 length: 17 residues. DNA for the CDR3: TGTGCCACCAGTGATTTAGGCAGGGGGGGATCCTACAATGAGCAGTTCTTC. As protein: CATSDLGRGGSYNEQFF.

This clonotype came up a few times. Here the CDR3 DNA reads TGTGCCAGCAGCAACCGGGACAGGGGGCTGGAGGGTGAGCAGTTCTTC. It specifies CASSNRDRGLEGEQFF. The rearrangement uses TRBV7-9 and TRBJ2-1; 12 bases are shared with TRBD1. The CDR3 totals 16 residues. Germline lookup yields CDR1 SEHNR and CDR2 FQNEAQ (reference sequence). The J segment lost 9 bases and the V segment lost 5 bases, leaving 11 bases of the junction unmatched.

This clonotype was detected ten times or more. CDR3 bases: TGCGCCAGCAGCAGGGAGGCTAGCGGGGGCTACGAGCAGTACTTC. As protein: CASSREASGGYEQYF. The chain combines TRBV5-1 with TRBJ2-7; 10 positions agree with TRBD2. Trimming took 4 bases from V and 3 from J; bases not matched to a gene: 7. CDR1 and CDR2 from the germline V gene are SGHRS and YFSETQ. The CDR3 contains 15 residues. The full variable domain, rest sourced from reference TRBV5-1 and TRBJ2-7, is KAGVTQTPRYLIKTRGQQVTLSCSPISGHRSVSWYQQTPGQGLQFLFEYFSETQRNKGNFPGRFSGRQFSNSRSEMNVSTLELGDSALYLCASSREASGGYEQYFGPGTRLTVT.

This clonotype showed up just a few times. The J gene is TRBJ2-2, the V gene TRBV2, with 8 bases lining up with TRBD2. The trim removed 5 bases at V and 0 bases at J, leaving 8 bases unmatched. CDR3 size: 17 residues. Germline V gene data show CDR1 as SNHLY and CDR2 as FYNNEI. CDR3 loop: CASSWPSGSTNTGELFF. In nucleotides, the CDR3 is TGTGCCAGCAGTTGGCCCAGCGGGAGTACGAACACCGGGGAGCTGTTTTTT.

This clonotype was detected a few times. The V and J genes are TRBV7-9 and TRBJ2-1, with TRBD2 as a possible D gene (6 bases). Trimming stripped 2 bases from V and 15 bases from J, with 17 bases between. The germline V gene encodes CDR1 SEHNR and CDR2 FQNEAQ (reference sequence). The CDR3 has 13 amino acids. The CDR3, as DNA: TGTGCCAGCAGCTTACGTCTAGCGACCCTGGGGTTCTTC. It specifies CASSLRLATLGFF.

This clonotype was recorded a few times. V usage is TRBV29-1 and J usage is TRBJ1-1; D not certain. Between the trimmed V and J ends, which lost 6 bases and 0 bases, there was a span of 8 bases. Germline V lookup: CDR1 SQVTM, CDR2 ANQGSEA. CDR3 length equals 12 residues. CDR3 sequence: CSVPGLNTEAFF. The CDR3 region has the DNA TGCAGCGTACCGGGTCTGAACACTGAAGCTTTCTTT. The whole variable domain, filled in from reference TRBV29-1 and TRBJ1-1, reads SAVISQKPSRDICQRGTSLTIQCQVDSQVTMMFWYRQQPGQSLTLIATANQGSEATYESGFVIDKFPISRPNLTFSTLTVSNMSPEDSSIYLCSVPGLNTEAFFGQGTRLTVV.

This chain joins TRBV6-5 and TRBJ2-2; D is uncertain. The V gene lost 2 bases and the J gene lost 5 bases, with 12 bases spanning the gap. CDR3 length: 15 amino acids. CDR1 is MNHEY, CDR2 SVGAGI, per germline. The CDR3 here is CASSYTPGPTGELFF. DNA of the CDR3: TGTGCCAGCAGTTACACCCCCGGCCCAACCGGGGAGCTGTTTTTT.

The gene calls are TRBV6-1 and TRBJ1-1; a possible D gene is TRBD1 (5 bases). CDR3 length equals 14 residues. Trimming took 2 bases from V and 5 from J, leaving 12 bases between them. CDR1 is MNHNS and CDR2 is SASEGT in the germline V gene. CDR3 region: CASSETQGKTEAFF. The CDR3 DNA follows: TGTGCCAGCAGTGAAACCCAGGGTAAGACTGAAGCTTTCTTT.

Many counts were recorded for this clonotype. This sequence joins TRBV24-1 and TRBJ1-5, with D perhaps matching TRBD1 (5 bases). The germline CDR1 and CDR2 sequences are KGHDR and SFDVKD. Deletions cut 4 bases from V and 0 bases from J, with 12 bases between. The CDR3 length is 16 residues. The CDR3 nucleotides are TGTGCCACCAGTGAGGCCGGGGCCTATAGCAATCAGCCCCAGCATTTT. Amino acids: CATSEAGAYSNQPQHF.

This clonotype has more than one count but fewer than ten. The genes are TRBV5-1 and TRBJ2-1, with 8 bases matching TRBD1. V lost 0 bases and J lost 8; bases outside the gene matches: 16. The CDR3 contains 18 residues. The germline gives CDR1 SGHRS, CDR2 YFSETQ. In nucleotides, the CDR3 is TGCGCCAGCAGCTTGGGGACAGGGATCCTCAAATGGGGGGATGAGCAGTTCTTC. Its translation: CASSLGTGILKWGDEQFF.

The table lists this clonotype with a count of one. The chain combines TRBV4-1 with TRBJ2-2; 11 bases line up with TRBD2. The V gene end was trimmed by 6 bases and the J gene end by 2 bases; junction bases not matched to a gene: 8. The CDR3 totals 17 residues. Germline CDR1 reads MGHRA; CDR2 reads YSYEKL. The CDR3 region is CASRLNSGGANTGELFF. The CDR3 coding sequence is TGCGCCAGCAGACTGAATAGCGGGGGGGCCAACACCGGGGAGCTGTTTTTT.

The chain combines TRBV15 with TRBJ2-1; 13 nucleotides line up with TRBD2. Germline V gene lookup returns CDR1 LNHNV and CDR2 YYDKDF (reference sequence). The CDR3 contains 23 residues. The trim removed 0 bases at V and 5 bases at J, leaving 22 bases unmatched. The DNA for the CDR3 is TGTGCCACCAGCAGAGAATACTCGCCCCCAACTAGCGGGAGGGCCCGTTTTGACAATGAGCAGTTCTTC. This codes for CATSREYSPPTSGRARFDNEQFF.

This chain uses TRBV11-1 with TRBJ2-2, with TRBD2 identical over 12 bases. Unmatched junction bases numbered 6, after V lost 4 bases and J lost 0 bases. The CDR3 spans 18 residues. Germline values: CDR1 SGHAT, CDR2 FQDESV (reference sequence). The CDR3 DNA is TGTGCCAGCAGCTCGACTAGCGGGAGTTTCGCGAACACCGGGGAGCTGTTTTTT. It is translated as CASSSTSGSFANTGELFF.

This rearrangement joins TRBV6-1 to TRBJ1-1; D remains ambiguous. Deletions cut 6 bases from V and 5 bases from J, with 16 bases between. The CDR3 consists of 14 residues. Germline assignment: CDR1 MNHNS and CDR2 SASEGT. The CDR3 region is CASRRREVGTEAFF. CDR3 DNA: TGTGCCAGCAGACGGCGGGAGGTGGGGACTGAAGCTTTCTTT.

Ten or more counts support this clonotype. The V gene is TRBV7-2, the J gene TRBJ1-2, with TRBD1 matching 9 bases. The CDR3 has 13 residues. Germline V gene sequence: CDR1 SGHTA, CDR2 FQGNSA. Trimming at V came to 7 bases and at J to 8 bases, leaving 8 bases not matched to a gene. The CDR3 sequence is CASNRDRDGGYTF. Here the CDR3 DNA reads TGTGCCAGCAACCGGGACAGGGATGGAGGCTACACCTTC. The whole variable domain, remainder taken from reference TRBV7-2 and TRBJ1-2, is GAGVSQSPSNKVTEKGKDVELRCDPISGHTALYWYRQSLGQGLEFLIYFQGNSAPDKSGLPSDRFSAERTGGSVSTLTIQRTQQEDSAVYLCASNRDRDGGYTFGSGTRLTVV.